This TCR beta chain was sequenced for a study of T-cell memory formation after mild COVID-19. Study-wide background: Across donors, TCR clusters were largely donor specific. Whole-study findings and limits: Pre-infection memory contained some responding clones, which suggested that cross-reactive memory had joined.

Each CDR3 protein gets one entry after TCRdb re-called the 5' RACE reads with MiXCR. The table lists about 180,000 distinct CDR3 sequences, around 18% of them singletons. This clonotype has only a few counts. Its antigen is undetermined. The sample was PBMCs or a T cell subset sorted from them (not recorded which). The sequence came from a man younger than 35 who had mild COVID-19 (a few samples of this study predate the infection). Cell type and time point are not known.

CDR3 DNA sequence: TGTGCCAGCAGTTGGAGCGGAGAGGGGAAACTGTTTTTT. It translates to CASSWSGEGKLFF. The chain links TRBV6-5 to TRBJ1-4; perhaps TRBD1 as D (5 bases). The CDR3 consists of 13 residues. The V gene's germline CDR1 is MNHEY and CDR2 SVGAGI. The germline V and J ends were trimmed by 4 bases and 11 bases, with 14 bases remaining between them.